This TCR beta chain was recorded in a study of shared clonotypes between healthy human individuals. As regards this clone: Its antigen is currently unknown. Additional DNA sequences in this sample encode the identical CDR3.

Study findings and constraints: Non-shared clonotypes showed lower generation probabilities than clonotypes common to all four donors.

Measured with immunoSEQ multiplex PCR; TCRdb has only the in-frame clones, and not every one. The sample includes more than 2,000,000 clones, approximately 95% of them seen just once. V lost 4 bases and J lost 2; bases outside the gene matches: 1. The CDR3 covers 14 residues. The germline V gene has CDR1 SNHLY and CDR2 FYNNEI. V gene TRBV2 combines with J gene TRBJ1-1; 10 nucleotides match TRBD1. The material sequenced was naive CD4+ T cells from PBMCs. The subset was: CD45RA+ positively selected. The receptor comes from a man between 18 and 35 years old in good health. Some clones in this sample may be carry-over from other donors' samples. In nucleotides, the CDR3 is TGTGCCAGCAGTGGGACAGGGGGAAACACTGAAGCTTTCTTT. This translates into CASSGTGGNTEAFF.